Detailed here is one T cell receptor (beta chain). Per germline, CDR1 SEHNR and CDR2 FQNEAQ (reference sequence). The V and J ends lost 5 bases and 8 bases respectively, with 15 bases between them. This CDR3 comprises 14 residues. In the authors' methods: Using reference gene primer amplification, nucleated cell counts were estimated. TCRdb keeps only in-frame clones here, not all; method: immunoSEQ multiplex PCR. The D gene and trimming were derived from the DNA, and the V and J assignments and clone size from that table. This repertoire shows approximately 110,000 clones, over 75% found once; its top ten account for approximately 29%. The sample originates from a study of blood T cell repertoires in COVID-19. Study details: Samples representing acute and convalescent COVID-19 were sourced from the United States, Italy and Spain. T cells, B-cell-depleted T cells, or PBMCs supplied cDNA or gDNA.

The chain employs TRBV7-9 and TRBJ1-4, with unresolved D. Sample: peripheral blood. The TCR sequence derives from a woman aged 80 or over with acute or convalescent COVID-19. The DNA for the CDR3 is TGTGCCAGCAGCACAAAGAGGTTTGGGGAAAAACTGTTTTTT. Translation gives CASSTKRFGEKLFF.